A selection of T cell receptor beta chains follows, all from one sample in a study of cytomegalovirus exposure and HLA in healthy donors. Produced via immunoSEQ multiplex PCR; TCRdb's table is partial and in-frame only. The sample contains approximately 110,000 clones, roughly 68% of which appear only once. Input material: PBMCs. These receptors were collected from a woman aged 25 to 39 in good health and CMV-seronegative. CDR3s include the opening cysteine and the closing phenylalanine or tryptophan. D genes are given only for firm matches. Some rows mark clone size as missing; the rest say once, few, many or name a class of expanded clone.

>-|TRBJ2-1|TRBV7-8|-
TGTGCCAGCAGCTTAGTAGGTAGAGGCAATGAGCAGTTCTTC
CASSLVGRGNEQFF
>-|TRBJ2-1|TRBV6-1|once
TGTGCCAGCAGTGAATTTGGTAGTGAGCAGTTCTTC
CASSEFGSEQFF
>-|TRBJ1-5|TRBV6-1|-
TGTGCCAGCAGTGCCGGACCTCTAGGGGGTCAGCCCCAGCATTTT
CASSAGPLGGQPQHF
>TRBD2|TRBJ2-5|TRBV5-1|-
TGCGCCAGCACTTGGGGAGGGCCCTGGGAGACCCAGTACTTC
CASTWGGPWETQYF
>-|TRBJ1-2|TRBV5-4|once
TGTGCCAGCAGCCCCTTCGGGGGAAACAACTATGGCTACACCTTC
CASSPFGGNNYGYTF
>-|TRBJ2-2|TRBV13|-
TGTGCCAGCAGCTTAGACCCTAGCGGGGAGCTGTTTTTT
CASSLDPSGELFF
>-|TRBJ2-3|TRBV6-1|-
TGTGCCAGCAGTGAATTTCCTAGTTTGGGCACAGATACGCAGTATTTT
CASSEFPSLGTDTQYF
>-|TRBJ2-3|TRBV4-1|-
TGCGCCAGCAGCCAATCGTCGGGTCAAGACACAGATACGCAGTATTTT
CASSQSSGQDTDTQYF
>-|TRBJ1-4|TRBV18|-
TGTGCCAGCTCACCAGGCGCGGGTCTGGGTGAAAAACTGTTTTTT
CASSPGAGLGEKLFF
>-|TRBJ1-5|TRBV6-1|-
TGTGCCAGCAGTGAAAAGGCAGGCGATAGCAATCAGCCCCAGCATTTT
CASSEKAGDSNQPQHF
>-|TRBJ1-1|TRBV19|-
TGTGCCAGTAGTATAGGTTACAGGGTGGGGAGCACTGAAGCTTTCTTT
CASSIGYRVGSTEAFF
>-|TRBJ2-2|TRBV4-1|-
TGCGCCAGCAGCCAAAAAGGATCGGGGAACACCGGGGAGCTGTTTTTT
CASSQKGSGNTGELFF
>TRBD2|TRBJ2-2|TRBV6-4|-
TGTGCCAGCAGACGGGACTACTCCACCGGGGAGCTGTTTTTT
CASRRDYSTGELFF
>TRBD1|TRBJ2-1|TRBV7-6|few
TGTGCCAGCAGCTCAATGACAGGGTTCAATGAGCAGTTCTTC
CASSSMTGFNEQFF
>-|TRBJ2-1|TRBV7-6|-
TGTGCCAGCAGCTTAGGCGACAGCGACAATGAGCAGTTCTTC
CASSLGDSDNEQFF
>TRBD2|TRBJ2-5|TRBV7-8|few
TGTGCCAGCAGCTTAGCGAGGATGAAGAGGCTAGCGGGGGAAAGGGGAGAGACCCAGTACTTC
CASSLARMKRLAGERGETQYF
>-|TRBJ2-3|TRBV6-1|-
TGTGCCAGCAGTGAGATTGTGGAGGAAACGCAGTATTTT
CASSEIVEETQYF
>TRBD2|TRBJ2-3|TRBV5-1|-
TGCGCCAGCAGCTTGGACCCGGGGGGAGCAGATACGCAGTATTTT
CASSLDPGGADTQYF
>-|TRBJ1-2|TRBV4-3|-
TGCGCCAGCAGTCTTTCGGGAGGTTCTAACTATGGCTACACCTTC
CASSLSGGSNYGYTF
>-|TRBJ1-1|TRBV6-5|-
TGTGCCAGCAGTTACCTCGCGGGTGGATCCGAAGCTTTCTTT
CASSYLAGGSEAFF
>-|TRBJ2-6|TRBV5-4|-
TGTGCCACTTCGAGGGGGATGTCTGGGGCCAACGTCCTGACTTTC
CATSRGMSGANVLTF
>-|TRBJ2-7|TRBV4-1|once
TGCGCCAGCAGCCAAGATCCCGGGGGAGTCTCCTACGAGCAGTACTTC
CASSQDPGGVSYEQYF
>-|TRBJ2-7|TRBV5-6|-
TGTGCCAGCAGCTGGTACGCTACAGGGCCCTACGAGCAGTACTTC
CASSWYATGPYEQYF
>-|TRBJ2-4|TRBV4-3|few
TGCGCCAGCAGCCAAGATCACAATACCATTCAGTACTTC
CASSQDHNTIQYF
>-|TRBJ2-5|TRBV7-9|-
TGTGCCAGCAGCTCTGGGACTTCACCTCAAGAGACCCAGTACTTC
CASSSGTSPQETQYF
>-|TRBJ1-1|TRBV6-5|-
TGTGCCAGCAGTTACTCGAGAGGTGAAGCTTTCTTT
CASSYSRGEAFF
>-|TRBJ1-2|TRBV6-6|-
TGTGCCAGCAGTCCCACGGGGTCTTATGGCTACACCTTC
CASSPTGSYGYTF
>-|TRBJ2-3|TRBV27|-
TGTGCCAGCAGTTTAGGAAATATCAGGGTTAGCACAGATACGCAGTATTTT
CASSLGNIRVSTDTQYF